These T cell receptor beta chains were read from a single sample in a study of CD8+CD57+ T cells in acquired aplastic anemia. One entry per CDR3 protein results from TCRdb running MiXCR on the reads. The sample consists of roughly 170,000 distinct CDR3 sequences, about half of them appearing once. The sequenced material came from sorted CD4+, CD8+, or CD8+CD57+ T cells (not recorded which) from PBMCs. These receptors originate from a human donor with aplastic anemia. Both conserved end residues are part of each CDR3.

v_call cdr3_aa
TRBV10-3 CAISGLDKETQYF
TRBV7-2 CASRTAGSYEQYF
TRBV7-6 CASSLALRGDEQYF
TRBV19 CASSIQGVGTDTQYF
TRBV7-9 CAWAGVSGNTIYF
TRBV10-3 CAITSEPEATEAFF
TRBV7-9 CASSMDRQSPLHF
TRBV28 CASSLFTSNNEKLFF
TRBV24-1 CATSDTGSDNEQFF
TRBV19 CASSEGGRVQPQHF
TRBV15 CATSSSRSGQGGLEQYF
TRBV10-3 CASSLRQGNFGYTF
TRBV24-1 CATSDEGLYLYNEQFF
TRBV4-1 CASSQDQKDYGYAF
TRBV6-2/TRBV6-3 CASSYETGVTSSYNSPLHF
TRBV7-9 CASSPTHRPHRTQYF
TRBV5-6 CASSSTSEGYETQYF
TRBV28 CASSLGRDRAGYTF
TRBV7-2 CASSFEGYGYTF
TRBV29-1 CSVVQGGTEAFF
TRBV7-2 CASSYGSGLEQYF
TRBV20-1 CSARGTTWADTQYF
TRBV12-3/TRBV12-4 CASSLSQGGADYFSTYEQYF
TRBV6-1 CASTNTGSGYTF
TRBV12-5 CASGLYNSYNSPLHF
TRBV6-1 CASSRGQGYSPLHF
TRBV24-1 CATSEFQGGTDTQYF
TRBV7-9 CASGLAPYEQYF
TRBV6-1 CASSDFGPSRGGNQPQHF
TRBV10-1 CASSETSQRTEAFF
TRBV2 CASSEDSVNSPLHF
TRBV5-1 CASSFSRANTEAFF
TRBV24-1 CATSDLDRLSSYNEQFF
TRBV11-2 CASSRRGQEQFF
TRBV7-4 CASRLHGSSYEQYF
TRBV6-1 CASAYGGTYEQYF
TRBV2 CASSEASAALNEQFF
TRBV7-9 CASTADNQPQHF
TRBV2 CASTTGVSTDTQYF
TRBV4-2 CASSQVEYQETQYF
TRBV29-1 CSANPTRTDAQYF
TRBV7-2 CASRRGGMYEQFF
TRBV20-1 CSARVPQLDTQYF
TRBV6-2/TRBV6-3 CASSYSTSGFYNEQFF
TRBV6-1 CASSESGWGRSTDTQYF
TRBV20-1 CSATLAYEQYF
TRBV5-6 CASSLGGLGGNQPQHF
TRBV10-3 CAISESATSGVGEQYF
TRBV3-1 CASSRAGVETQYF
TRBV27 CASSSIGQGARNTEAFF
TRBV7-2 CASSFAKGELFF
TRBV20-1 CSARGQGVNSPLHF
TRBV29-1 CSVVLPNYGYTF
TRBV2 CASSYGQGAGYF